The 21 T cell receptor beta chains below come from one sample, sequenced in a study of blood T cell repertoires in COVID-19. This table comes from immunoSEQ multiplex PCR, and its TCRdb copy is limited to in-frame clones, with some not included. The sample lists nearly 350,000 clones, 91% occurring once. The sequenced sample was peripheral blood. The receptor set was obtained from a woman aged 18-29 years who had recovered from COVID-19.

This clone was observed a single time. The chain couples TRBV29-1 to TRBJ2-1; possible D gene TRBD1, 6 bases. This CDR3 is 12 amino acids long. V dropped 6 bases and J dropped 4 bases, with 10 bases sitting between them. Germline values: CDR1 SQVTM, CDR2 ANQGSEA. This CDR3 is CSVETGYNEQFF. The CDR3 bases are TGCAGCGTCGAAACAGGGTACAATGAGCAGTTCTTC.

This chain joins TRBV10-2 and TRBJ2-3; D may be TRBD2 (6 bases). V lost 8 bases and J 0 bases, leaving 12 bases between the germline ends. This CDR3 has 14 amino acids. CDR1 is WSHSY and CDR2 is SAAADI in the germline V gene. The CDR3 spells CASGRGQSTDTQYF. The CDR3 nucleotides read TGCGCCAGCGGGCGGGGCCAGAGCACAGATACGCAGTATTTT.

The J gene is TRBJ1-1, the V gene TRBV4-1; 8 nucleotides agree with TRBD1. The CDR3 length is 15 residues. The J segment lost 5 bases and the V segment lost 1 base, leaving 6 bases of the junction unmatched. Germline values: CDR1 MGHRA, CDR2 YSYEKL. In DNA form, the CDR3 reads TGCGCCAGCAGCCAAGCCAGGACAGGGCGAACTGAAGCTTTCTTT. This translates into CASSQARTGRTEAFF.

The V gene is TRBV5-1, the J gene TRBJ2-3; D remains ambiguous. Germline-derived CDR1 and CDR2 are SGHRS and YFSETQ. CDR3 length equals 13 residues. The V gene lost 5 bases and the J gene lost 2 bases, with 9 bases spanning the gap. CDR3 nucleotides: TGCGCCAGCAGGGAGCCCCCCACAGATACGCAGTATTTT. It codes for CASREPPTDTQYF.

The chain recombines TRBV5-6 with TRBJ1-6; no clear D gene. In germline, CDR1 is SGHDT, CDR2 YYEEEE. CDR3 length equals 15 residues. V was clipped by 2 bases and J by 8 bases, with 14 bases between them. The CDR3 sequence: CASSFYREDHSPLHF. CDR3 nucleotide sequence: TGTGCCAGCAGCTTCTACCGGGAAGATCATTCACCCCTCCACTTT.

The chain uses TRBV18 and TRBJ1-2; tentatively, D is TRBD1 (6 bases). Looked up from germline, CDR1 is KGHSH and CDR2 is LQKENI. CDR3 length equals 16 residues. V was cut by 3 bases and J by 5 bases, with 19 bases left in between. CDR3 region: CASSPRTVHRGYGYTF. CDR3 DNA: TGTGCCAGCTCACCGAGGACAGTCCACCGTGGGTATGGCTACACCTTC.

The chain has TRBV7-9 and TRBJ1-4, with 7 bases lining up with TRBD1. Per germline, CDR1 SEHNR and CDR2 FQNEAQ (reference sequence). This CDR3 comprises 13 residues. V lost 7 bases, J lost 8 bases, and 7 bases stayed unmatched. The chain's CDR3 is CASKRQGDEKLFF. The CDR3 bases are TGTGCCAGCAAACGGCAGGGGGACGAAAAACTGTTTTTT.

The gene calls are TRBV7-2 and TRBJ2-5; 9 bases are a match to TRBD2. With V trimmed by 4 bases and J by 6 bases, 6 bases remained unmatched. There are 14 residues in the CDR3. Germline values: CDR1 SGHTA, CDR2 FQGNSA. CDR3 sequence: CASSSRSGSQTQYF. The DNA for the CDR3 is TGTGCCAGCAGCTCACGTAGCGGGAGCCAGACCCAGTACTTC.

The chain uses TRBV24-1 and TRBJ2-1, with 9 bases fitting TRBD1. This CDR3 is 15 amino acids long. Germline V lookup: CDR1 KGHDR, CDR2 SFDVKD. Trimming at V came to 4 bases and at J to 3 bases, leaving 3 bases not matched to a gene. CDR3 region: CATSEGGQGYNEQFF. The CDR3 region has the DNA TGTGCCACCAGTGAAGGGGGACAGGGCTACAATGAGCAGTTCTTC.

The rearrangement uses TRBV7-6 and TRBJ2-3, with 14 positions matching TRBD2. Germline CDR1 reads SGHVS; CDR2 reads FNYEAQ. CDR3 length: 19 residues. V gave up 4 bases and J gave up 3 bases; unmatched junction bases: 12. CDR3 in DNA: TGTGCCAGCAGCTCCGGGGTGGGACTAGCGGGAGCCCGGACAGATACGCAGTATTTT. Translation gives CASSSGVGLAGARTDTQYF. Full variable domain (outside the CDR3, taken from reference TRBV7-6 and TRBJ2-3): GAGVSQSPRYKVTKRGQDVALRCDPISGHVSLYWYRQALGQGPEFLTYFNYEAQQDKSGLPNDRFSAERPEGSISTLTIQRTEQRDSAMYRCASSSGVGLAGARTDTQYFGPGTRLTVL.

The chain combines TRBV5-6 with TRBJ2-3; 9 positions match TRBD2. V was clipped by 4 bases and J by 2 bases; unmatched bases: 11. CDR1 SGHDT and CDR2 YYEEEE come from the germline V gene. The CDR3 sequence is 17 residues long. CDR3 sequence: CASSPPRPGLATDTQYF. The DNA for the CDR3 is TGTGCCAGCAGCCCCCCCCGGCCGGGACTAGCCACAGATACGCAGTATTTT.

The V gene is TRBV11-3, the J gene TRBJ2-2, with TRBD2 identical over 9 bases. The CDR3 loop spans 16 amino acids. Germline V gene lookup returns CDR1 SGHNT and CDR2 YENEEA. V lost 5 bases to trimming and J lost 1 base; unmatched junction nucleotides: 5. The CDR3 DNA is TGTGCCAGCAGCCCCCGGACTAGCGTGAACACCGGGGAGCTGTTTTTT. Translating gives CASSPRTSVNTGELFF.

The rearrangement uses TRBV9 and TRBJ1-2; D call uncertain. V lost 4 bases and J 0 bases, leaving 13 bases between the germline ends. Looked up from germline, CDR1 is SGDLS and CDR2 is YYNGEE. The CDR3 is made up of 15 amino acids. The CDR3 DNA is TGTGCCAGCAGCCCACGGGGTACGGCTAACTATGGCTACACCTTC. Residues: CASSPRGTANYGYTF.

The chain joins TRBV9 to TRBJ2-6, with TRBD1 matching over 7 bases. With V trimmed by 4 bases and J by 0 bases, 13 bases remained unmatched. Germline CDR1 SGDLS, CDR2 YYNGEE. This CDR3 comprises 19 residues. CDR3 residues: CASSHPPWTGDSGANVLTF. The CDR3 DNA reads as TGTGCCAGCAGCCACCCGCCCTGGACAGGAGACTCTGGGGCCAACGTCCTGACTTTC.

This sequence joins TRBV7-2 and TRBJ2-1; weak D call: TRBD1 (5 bases). Trimming removed 4 bases at V and 0 bases at J, with 10 bases between. This CDR3 is 15 amino acids long. CDR1 and CDR2 (germline): SGHTA, FQGNSA. This chain's CDR3 is CASSSVGDSYNEQFF. CDR3 nucleotides: TGTGCCAGCAGCTCGGTAGGGGACTCCTACAATGAGCAGTTCTTC.

The chain carries TRBV7-2 and TRBJ1-2; 10 bases align to TRBD1. V lost 1 base and J lost 6; bases outside the gene matches: 5. This CDR3 has 15 amino acids. Germline V gives CDR1 SGHTA, CDR2 FQGNSA. The CDR3 region has the DNA TGTGCCAGCAGCTTAGGGGGGACAGGGGTGGATGGCTACACCTTC. Amino acids: CASSLGGTGVDGYTF.

The chain combines TRBV9 with TRBJ2-6; TRBD1 matches at 10 bases. Germline V gene data show CDR1 as SGDLS and CDR2 as YYNGEE. The CDR3 is 19 amino acids. J was trimmed by 4 bases and V by 2 bases; bases with no gene match: 12. CDR3 loop: CASSVDRGRSSPGANVLTF. The CDR3 DNA reads as TGTGCCAGCAGCGTCGACAGGGGGCGCTCGTCTCCCGGGGCCAACGTCCTGACTTTC.

This chain uses TRBV4-3 with TRBJ2-7, with D tentatively TRBD2 (7 bases). CDR3 length equals 14 residues. CDR1 is LGHNA and CDR2 is YSLEER in the germline V gene. The V end was cut by 5 bases, the J end by 4 bases, with 15 bases between. The CDR3 sequence: CASSGGAGVYEQYV. CDR3 sequence (DNA): TGCGCCAGCAGCGGGGGCGCGGGAGTATACGAGCAGTACGTC.

The CDR3 sequence: CATSDLQTVGAFF. The CDR3 nucleotides read TGTGCCACCAGTGATTTGCAGACAGTTGGTGCTTTCTTT. The chain recombines TRBV24-1 with TRBJ1-1; D is possibly TRBD1 (5 bases). The CDR3 is made up of 13 amino acids. In germline, CDR1 is KGHDR, CDR2 SFDVKD. V dropped 0 bases and J dropped 11 bases, with 12 bases sitting between them.

V and J are TRBV21-1 and TRBJ1-5; the table's D call, TRBD1, has no DNA check behind it. TRBV21-1 is recorded as a pseudogene. The CDR3 is 15 amino acids. The CDR3 DNA is TGTGCCTCCCCTAGGACAGTAGGAAGCAATCAGCCCCAGCATTTT. It encodes CASPRTVGSNQPQHF.

The chain has TRBV5-1 and TRBJ1-2; 9 bases map to TRBD1. This CDR3 region has 13 residues. The V segment lost 3 bases and the J segment 8 bases; nucleotides outside the gene matches: 5. From germline, CDR1 is SGHRS and CDR2 YFSETQ. The CDR3 loop reads CASSWDREGGYTF. In nucleotides, the CDR3 is TGCGCCAGCAGCTGGGACAGGGAGGGCGGCTACACCTTC.